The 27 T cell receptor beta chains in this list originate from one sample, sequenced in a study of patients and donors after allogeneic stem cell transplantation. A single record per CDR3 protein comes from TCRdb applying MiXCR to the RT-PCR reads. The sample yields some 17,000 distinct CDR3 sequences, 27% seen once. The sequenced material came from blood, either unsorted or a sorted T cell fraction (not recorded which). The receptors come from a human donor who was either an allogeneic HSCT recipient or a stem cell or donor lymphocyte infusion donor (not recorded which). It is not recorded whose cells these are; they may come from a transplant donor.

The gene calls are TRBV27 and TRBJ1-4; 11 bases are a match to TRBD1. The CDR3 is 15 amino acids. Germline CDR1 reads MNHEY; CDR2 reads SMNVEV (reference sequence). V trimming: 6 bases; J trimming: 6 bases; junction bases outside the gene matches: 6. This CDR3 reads CASSPLGQGDEKLFF. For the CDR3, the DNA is TGTGCCAGCAGCCCCCTGGGACAGGGGGATGAAAAACTGTTTTTT.

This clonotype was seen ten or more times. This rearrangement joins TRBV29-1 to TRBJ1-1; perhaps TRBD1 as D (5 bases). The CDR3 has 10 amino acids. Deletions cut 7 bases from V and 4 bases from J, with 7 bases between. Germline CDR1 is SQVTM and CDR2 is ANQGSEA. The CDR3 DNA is TGCAGCGGGGGGAGCACTGAAGCTTTCTTT. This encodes CSGGSTEAFF.

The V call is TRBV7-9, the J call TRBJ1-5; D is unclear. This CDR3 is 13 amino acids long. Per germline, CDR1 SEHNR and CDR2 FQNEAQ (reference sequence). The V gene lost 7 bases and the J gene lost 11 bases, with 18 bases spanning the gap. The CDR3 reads CASTQDESATQHF. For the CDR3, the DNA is TGTGCCAGCACCCAGGATGAGTCTGCAACCCAGCATTTT.

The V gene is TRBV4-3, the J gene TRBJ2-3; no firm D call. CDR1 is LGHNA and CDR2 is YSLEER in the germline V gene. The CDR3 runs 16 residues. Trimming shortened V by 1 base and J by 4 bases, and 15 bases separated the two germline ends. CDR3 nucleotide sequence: TGCGCCAGCAGCCAAGGTGACGCCCCGGCGGCAGATACGCAGTATTTT. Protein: CASSQGDAPAADTQYF.

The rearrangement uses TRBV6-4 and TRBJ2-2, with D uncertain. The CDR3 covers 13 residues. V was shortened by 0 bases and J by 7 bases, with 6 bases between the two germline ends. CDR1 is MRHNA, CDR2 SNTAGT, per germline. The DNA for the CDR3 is TGTGCCAGCAGTGACTCCTGGGGCGGGGAGCTGTTTTTT. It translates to CASSDSWGGELFF.

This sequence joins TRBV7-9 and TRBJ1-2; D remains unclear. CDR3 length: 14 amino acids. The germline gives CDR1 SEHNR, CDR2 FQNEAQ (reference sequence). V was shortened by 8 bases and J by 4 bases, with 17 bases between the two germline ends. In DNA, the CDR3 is TGTGCCAGCGATCCCCCTTACACCCCCTATGGCTACACCTTC. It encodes CASDPPYTPYGYTF.

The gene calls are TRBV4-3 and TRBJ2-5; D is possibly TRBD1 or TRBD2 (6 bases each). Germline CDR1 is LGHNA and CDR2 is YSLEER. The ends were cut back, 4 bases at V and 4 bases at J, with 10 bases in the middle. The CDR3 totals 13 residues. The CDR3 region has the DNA TGCGCCAGCAGCCTACAGGGAGGAGAGACCCAGTACTTC. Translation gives CASSLQGGETQYF.

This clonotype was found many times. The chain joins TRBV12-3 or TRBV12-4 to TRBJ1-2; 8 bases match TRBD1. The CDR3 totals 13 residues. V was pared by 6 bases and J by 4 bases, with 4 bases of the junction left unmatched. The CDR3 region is CASSPGQGYGYTF. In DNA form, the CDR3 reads TGTGCCAGCAGCCCCGGACAGGGCTATGGCTACACCTTC.

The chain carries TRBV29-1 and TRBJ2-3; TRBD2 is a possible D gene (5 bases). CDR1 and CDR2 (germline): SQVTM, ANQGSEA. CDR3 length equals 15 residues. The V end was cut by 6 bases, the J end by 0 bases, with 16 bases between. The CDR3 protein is CSVLTTSTSTDTQYF. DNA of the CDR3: TGCAGCGTACTGACTACTTCCACTAGCACAGATACGCAGTATTTT.

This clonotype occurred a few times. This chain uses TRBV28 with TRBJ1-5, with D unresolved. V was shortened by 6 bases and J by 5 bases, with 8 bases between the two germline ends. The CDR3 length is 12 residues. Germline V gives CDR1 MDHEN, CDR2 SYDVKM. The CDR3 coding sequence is TGTGCCAGCAGGGACGAGTATCAGCCCCAGCATTTT. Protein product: CASRDEYQPQHF.

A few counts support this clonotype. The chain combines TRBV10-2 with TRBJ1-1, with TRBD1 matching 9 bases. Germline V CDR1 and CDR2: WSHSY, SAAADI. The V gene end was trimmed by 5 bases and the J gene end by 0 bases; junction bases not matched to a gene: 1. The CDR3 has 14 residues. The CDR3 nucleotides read TGCGCCAGCAGTACAGGGGGCTTGAACACTGAAGCTTTCTTT. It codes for CASSTGGLNTEAFF.

CDR3 coding DNA: TGTGCCAGCAGCTTACTAGTGAGCACAGATACGCAGTATTTT. Residues: CASSLLVSTDTQYF. The chain links TRBV7-2 to TRBJ2-3, with unresolved D. Germline values: CDR1 SGHTA, CDR2 FQGNSA. V lost 2 bases and J lost 0, with 6 bases in between. The CDR3 runs 14 residues.

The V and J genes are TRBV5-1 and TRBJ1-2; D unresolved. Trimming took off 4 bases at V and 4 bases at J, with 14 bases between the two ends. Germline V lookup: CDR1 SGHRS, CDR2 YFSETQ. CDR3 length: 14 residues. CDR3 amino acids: CASSPLVKGYGYTF. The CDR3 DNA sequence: TGCGCCAGCAGCCCTTTGGTGAAGGGCTATGGCTACACCTTC.

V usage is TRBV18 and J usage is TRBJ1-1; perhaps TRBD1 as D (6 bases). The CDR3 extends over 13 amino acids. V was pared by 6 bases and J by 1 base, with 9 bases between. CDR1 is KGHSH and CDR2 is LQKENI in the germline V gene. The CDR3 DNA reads TGTGCCAGCTCGCAACAGGGGAACACTGAAGCTTTCTTT. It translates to CASSQQGNTEAFF.

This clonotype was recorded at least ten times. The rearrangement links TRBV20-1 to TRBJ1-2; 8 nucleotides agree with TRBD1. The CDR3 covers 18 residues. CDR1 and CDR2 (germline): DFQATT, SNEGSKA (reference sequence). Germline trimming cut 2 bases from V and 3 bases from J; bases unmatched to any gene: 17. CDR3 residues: CSARHQGQGFWRDYGYTF. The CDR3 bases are TGCAGTGCTAGACACCAAGGACAGGGATTTTGGCGAGACTATGGCTACACCTTC.

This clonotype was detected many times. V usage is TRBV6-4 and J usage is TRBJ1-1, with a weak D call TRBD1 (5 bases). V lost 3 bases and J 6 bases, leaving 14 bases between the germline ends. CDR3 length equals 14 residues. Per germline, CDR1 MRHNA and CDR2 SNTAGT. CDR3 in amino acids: CASSEGTHSSEAFF. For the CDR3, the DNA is TGTGCCAGCAGTGAGGGGACGCACTCGTCTGAAGCTTTCTTT.

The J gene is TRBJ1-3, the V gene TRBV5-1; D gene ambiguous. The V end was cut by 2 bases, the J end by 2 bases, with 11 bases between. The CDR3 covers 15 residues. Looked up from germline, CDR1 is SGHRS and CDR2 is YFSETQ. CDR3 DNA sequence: TGCGCCAGCAGCTTTGAGGGAACAACTGGAAACACCATATATTTT. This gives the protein CASSFEGTTGNTIYF. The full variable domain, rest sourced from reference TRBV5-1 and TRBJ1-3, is KAGVTQTPRYLIKTRGQQVTLSCSPISGHRSVSWYQQTPGQGLQFLFEYFSETQRNKGNFPGRFSGRQFSNSRSEMNVSTLELGDSALYLCASSFEGTTGNTIYFGEGSWLTVV.

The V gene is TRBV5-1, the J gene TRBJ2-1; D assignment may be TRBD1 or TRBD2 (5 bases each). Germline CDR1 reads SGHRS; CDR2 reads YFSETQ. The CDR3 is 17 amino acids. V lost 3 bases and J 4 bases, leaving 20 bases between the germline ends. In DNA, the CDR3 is TGCGCCAGCAGCTGGGGGACGCCATCGAGCAGGTACAATGAGCAGTTCTTC. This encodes CASSWGTPSSRYNEQFF.

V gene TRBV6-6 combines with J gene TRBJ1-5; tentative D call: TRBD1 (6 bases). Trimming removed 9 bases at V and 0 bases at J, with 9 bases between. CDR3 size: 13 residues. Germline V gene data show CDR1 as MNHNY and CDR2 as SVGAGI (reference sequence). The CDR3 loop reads CASWTASNQPQHF. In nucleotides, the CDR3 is TGTGCCAGTTGGACAGCTAGCAATCAGCCCCAGCATTTT.

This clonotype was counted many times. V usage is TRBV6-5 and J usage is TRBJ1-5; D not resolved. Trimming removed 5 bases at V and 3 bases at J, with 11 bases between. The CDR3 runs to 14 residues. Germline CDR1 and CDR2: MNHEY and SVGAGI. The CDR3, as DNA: TGTGCCAGCAGTCCCCTAGATCCCAATCAGCCCCAGCATTTT. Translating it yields CASSPLDPNQPQHF.

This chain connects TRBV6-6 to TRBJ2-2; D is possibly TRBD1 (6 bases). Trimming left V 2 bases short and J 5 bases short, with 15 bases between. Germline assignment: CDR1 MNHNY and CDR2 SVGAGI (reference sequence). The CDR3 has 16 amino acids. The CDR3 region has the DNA TGTGCCAGCAGTTACCAGGGGATGCATAGTACCGGGGAGCTGTTTTTT. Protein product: CASSYQGMHSTGELFF.

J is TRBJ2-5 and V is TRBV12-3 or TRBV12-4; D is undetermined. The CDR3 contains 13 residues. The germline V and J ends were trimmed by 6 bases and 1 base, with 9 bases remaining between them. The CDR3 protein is CASSRHGQETQYF. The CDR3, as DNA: TGTGCCAGCAGCCGACACGGCCAAGAGACCCAGTACTTC.

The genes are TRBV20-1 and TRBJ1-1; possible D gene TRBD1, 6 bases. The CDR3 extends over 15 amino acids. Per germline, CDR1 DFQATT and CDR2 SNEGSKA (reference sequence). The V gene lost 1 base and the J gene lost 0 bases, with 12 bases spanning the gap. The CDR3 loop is CSARAPRGVNTEAFF. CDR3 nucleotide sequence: TGCAGTGCTAGAGCGCCGAGGGGGGTGAACACTGAAGCTTTCTTT.

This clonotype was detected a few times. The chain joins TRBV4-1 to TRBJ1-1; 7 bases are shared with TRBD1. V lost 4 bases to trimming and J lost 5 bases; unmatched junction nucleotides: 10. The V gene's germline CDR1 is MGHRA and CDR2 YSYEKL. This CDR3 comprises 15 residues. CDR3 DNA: TGCGCCAGCAGCCGAACGACAGGGTTGATGACTGAAGCTTTCTTT. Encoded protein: CASSRTTGLMTEAFF.

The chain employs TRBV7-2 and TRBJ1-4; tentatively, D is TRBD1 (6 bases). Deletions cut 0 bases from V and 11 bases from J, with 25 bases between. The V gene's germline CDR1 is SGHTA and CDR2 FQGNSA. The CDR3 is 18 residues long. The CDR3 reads CASSLAPPTGFGLWKLFF. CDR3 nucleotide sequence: TGTGCCAGCAGCTTAGCCCCCCCCACAGGGTTCGGTCTGTGGAAACTGTTTTTT.

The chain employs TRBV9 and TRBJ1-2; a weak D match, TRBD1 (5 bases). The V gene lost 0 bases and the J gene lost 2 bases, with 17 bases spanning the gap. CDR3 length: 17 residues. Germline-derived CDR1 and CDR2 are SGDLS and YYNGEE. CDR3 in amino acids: CASSVDPTGTANYGYTF. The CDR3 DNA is TGTGCCAGCAGCGTAGACCCTACCGGGACGGCCAACTATGGCTACACCTTC.

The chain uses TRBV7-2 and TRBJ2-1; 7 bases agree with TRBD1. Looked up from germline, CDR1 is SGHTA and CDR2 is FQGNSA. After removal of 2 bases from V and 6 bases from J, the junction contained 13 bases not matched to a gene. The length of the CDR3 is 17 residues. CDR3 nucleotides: TGTGCCAGCAGCTTAAGCCCCCGGGCCTACAGGGGCAATGAGCAGTTCTTC. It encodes CASSLSPRAYRGNEQFF.